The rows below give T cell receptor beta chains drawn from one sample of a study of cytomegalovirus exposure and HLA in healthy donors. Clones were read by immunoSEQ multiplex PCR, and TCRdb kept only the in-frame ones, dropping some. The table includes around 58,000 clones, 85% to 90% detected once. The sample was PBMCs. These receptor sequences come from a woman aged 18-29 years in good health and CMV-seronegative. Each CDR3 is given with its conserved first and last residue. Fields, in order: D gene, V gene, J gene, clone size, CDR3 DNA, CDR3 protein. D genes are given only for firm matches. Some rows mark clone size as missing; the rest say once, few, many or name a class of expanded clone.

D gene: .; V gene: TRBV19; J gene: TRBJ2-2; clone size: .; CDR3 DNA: TGTGCCAGTAGTATCCAGGGGGAGGTTTCCGGGGAGCTGTTTTTT; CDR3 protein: CASSIQGEVSGELFF
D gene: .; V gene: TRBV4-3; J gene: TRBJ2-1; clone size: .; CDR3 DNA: TGCGCCAGCAGCCAAGATCTCCTAGCCGTTGGGGAGCAGTTCTTC; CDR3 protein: CASSQDLLAVGEQFF
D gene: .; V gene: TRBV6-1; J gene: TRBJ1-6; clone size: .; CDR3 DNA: TGTGCCAGCAGTGATCGGGGGTCCTATAATTCACCCCTCCACTTT; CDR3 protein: CASSDRGSYNSPLHF
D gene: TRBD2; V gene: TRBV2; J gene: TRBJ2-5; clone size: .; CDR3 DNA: TGTGCCAGCAATAAGCGGGGGGGCCGAGAGACCCAGTACTTC; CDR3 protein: CASNKRGGRETQYF
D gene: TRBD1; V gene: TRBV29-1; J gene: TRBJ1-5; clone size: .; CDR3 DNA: TGCAGCGTTGGGGACAGAGATAGCAATCAGCCCCAGCATTTT; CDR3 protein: CSVGDRDSNQPQHF
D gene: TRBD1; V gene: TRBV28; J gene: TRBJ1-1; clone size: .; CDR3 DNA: TGTGCCAGCAGTTTCCCGGGACAGGGGCACACTGAAGCTTTCTTT; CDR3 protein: CASSFPGQGHTEAFF
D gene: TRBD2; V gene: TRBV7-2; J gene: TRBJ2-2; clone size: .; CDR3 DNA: TGTGCCAGCAGCTTCTCGGCTAGCGGGGGCTCAGGGGCCGGGGAGCTGTTTTTT; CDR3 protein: CASSFSASGGSGAGELFF
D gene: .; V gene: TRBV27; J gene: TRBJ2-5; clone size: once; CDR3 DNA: TGTGCCAGCAGTTTGAGGAGTAGACTACATTATCAAGAGACCCAGTACTTC; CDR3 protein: CASSLRSRLHYQETQYF
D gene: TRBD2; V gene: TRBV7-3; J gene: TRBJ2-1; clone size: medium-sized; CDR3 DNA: TGTGCCAGCAGCTCCAGCGGACTAGCGGGATTGGGTGAGCAGTTCTTC; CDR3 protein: CASSSSGLAGLGEQFF
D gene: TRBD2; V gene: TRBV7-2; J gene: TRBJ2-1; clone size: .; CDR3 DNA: TGTGCCAGCAGCTTAGCTAGCGGGAGGGCGGATGAGCAGTTCTTC; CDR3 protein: CASSLASGRADEQFF
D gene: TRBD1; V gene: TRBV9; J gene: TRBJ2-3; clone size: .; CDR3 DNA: TGTGCCAGCAGAGGGGGCCTCACAGATACGCAGTATTTT; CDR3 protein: CASRGGLTDTQYF
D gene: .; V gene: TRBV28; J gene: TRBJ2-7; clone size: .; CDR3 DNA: TGTGCCAGCAGTCCACCCACCAACTTCGAGCAGTACTTC; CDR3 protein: CASSPPTNFEQYF
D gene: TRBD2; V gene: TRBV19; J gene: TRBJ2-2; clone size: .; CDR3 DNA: TGTGCCAGTACTTGGCTAGCGGGGAACACCGGGGAGCTGTTTTTT; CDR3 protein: CASTWLAGNTGELFF
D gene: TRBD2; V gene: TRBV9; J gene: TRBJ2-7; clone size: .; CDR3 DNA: TGTGCCAGCAGCAAAGCGGGAGGGACCTACGAGCAGTACTTC; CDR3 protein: CASSKAGGTYEQYF
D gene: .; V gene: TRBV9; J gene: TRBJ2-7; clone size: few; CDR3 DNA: TGTGCCAGCAGCGGACAGGCAAGCTCCTACGAGCAGTACTTC; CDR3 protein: CASSGQASSYEQYF
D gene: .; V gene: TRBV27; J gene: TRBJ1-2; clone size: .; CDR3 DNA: TGTGCCAGCAGTTCCGTAATCGGCCGGGCTAACTATGGCTACACCTTC; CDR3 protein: CASSSVIGRANYGYTF
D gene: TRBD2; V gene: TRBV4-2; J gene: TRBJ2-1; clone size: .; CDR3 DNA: TGTGCCAGCAGCCAAGATACAACTAGCGTAGGCTACAATGAGCAGTTCTTC; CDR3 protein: CASSQDTTSVGYNEQFF
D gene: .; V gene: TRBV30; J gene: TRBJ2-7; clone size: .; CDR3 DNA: TGTGCCTGGAGTCATAGTACTAACTACGAGCAGTACTTC; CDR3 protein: CAWSHSTNYEQYF
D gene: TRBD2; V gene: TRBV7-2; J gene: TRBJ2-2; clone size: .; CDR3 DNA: TGTGCCAGCACCTTTAGGACTAGTCTGTCCGTGTACACCGGGGAGCTGTTTTTT; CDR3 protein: CASTFRTSLSVYTGELFF
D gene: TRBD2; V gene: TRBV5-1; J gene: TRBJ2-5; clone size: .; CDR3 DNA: TGCGCCAGCAGCCCTGGACTAGCGGCCCCTTCGGACTTC; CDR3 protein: CASSPGLAAPSDF
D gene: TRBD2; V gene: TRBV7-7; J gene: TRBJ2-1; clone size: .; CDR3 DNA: TGTGCTAGCAGCCCGAGGACTAGCGGGGGTGAGCAGTTCTTC; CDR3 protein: CASSPRTSGGEQFF
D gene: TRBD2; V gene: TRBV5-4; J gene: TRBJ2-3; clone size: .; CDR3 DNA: TGTGCCAGCAGCTTTTCTAGCGGGATAACAGATACGCAGTATTTT; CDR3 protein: CASSFSSGITDTQYF
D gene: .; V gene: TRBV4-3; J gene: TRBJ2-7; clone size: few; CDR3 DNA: TGCGCCAGCAGCGCAGGGAACAACGAGCAGTACTTC; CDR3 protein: CASSAGNNEQYF
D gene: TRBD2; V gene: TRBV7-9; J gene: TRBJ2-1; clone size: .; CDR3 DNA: TGTGCCAGCATCCCTAGCGGGTATGAGCAGTTCTTC; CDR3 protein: CASIPSGYEQFF
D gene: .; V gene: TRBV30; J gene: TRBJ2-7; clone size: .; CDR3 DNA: TGTGCCTGGGCGCAGGGTCGCGAGCAGTACTTC; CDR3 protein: CAWAQGREQYF
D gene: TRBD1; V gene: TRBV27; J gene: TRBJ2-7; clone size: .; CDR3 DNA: TGTGCCAGCAGTCCTACCGGGACAGGGGCCTGGGAGCAGTACTTC; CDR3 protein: CASSPTGTGAWEQYF
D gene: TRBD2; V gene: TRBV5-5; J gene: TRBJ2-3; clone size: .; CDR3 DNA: TGTGCCAGCAGCGGGAGCGGGGGAGATACGCAGTATTTT; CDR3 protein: CASSGSGGDTQYF
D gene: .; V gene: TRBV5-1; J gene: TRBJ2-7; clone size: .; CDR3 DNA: TGCGCCAGCAGCTCCGGGGTCTCCAGCGAGCAGTACTTC; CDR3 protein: CASSSGVSSEQYF
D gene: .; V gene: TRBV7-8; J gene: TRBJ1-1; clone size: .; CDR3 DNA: TGTGCCAGCAGCTTAGTCACAGGGCCGACTGAAGCTTTCTTT; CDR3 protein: CASSLVTGPTEAFF
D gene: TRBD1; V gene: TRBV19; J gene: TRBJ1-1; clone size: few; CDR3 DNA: TGTGCCAGTAGTATAGTGGGACAGTCCATGAACACTGAAGCTTTCTTT; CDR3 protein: CASSIVGQSMNTEAFF
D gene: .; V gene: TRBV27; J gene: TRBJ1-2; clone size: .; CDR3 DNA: TGTGCCAGCGCACCAGGGGTAAACTATGGCTACACCTTC; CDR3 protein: CASAPGVNYGYTF
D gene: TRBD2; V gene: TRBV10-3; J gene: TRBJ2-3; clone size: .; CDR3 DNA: TGTGCCTCGGGGGGCTTAGCGGGAACTAGCACAGATACGCAGTATTTT; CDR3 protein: CASGGLAGTSTDTQYF
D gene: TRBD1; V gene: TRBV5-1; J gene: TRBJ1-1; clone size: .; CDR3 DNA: TGCGCCAGCAGCAGGGACAGGGGATTGAACACTGAAGCTTTCTTT; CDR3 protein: CASSRDRGLNTEAFF
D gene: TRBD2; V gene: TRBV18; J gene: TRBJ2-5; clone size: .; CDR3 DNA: TGTGCCAGCTCACCAACCGGGACTAGCCAAGAGACCCAGTACTTC; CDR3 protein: CASSPTGTSQETQYF
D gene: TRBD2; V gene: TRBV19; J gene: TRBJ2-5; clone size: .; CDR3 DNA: TGTGCCAGTAGTATAGACGGTTCGGCGGGAGGCCCAGTCCAAGAGACCCAGTACTTC; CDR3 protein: CASSIDGSAGGPVQETQYF
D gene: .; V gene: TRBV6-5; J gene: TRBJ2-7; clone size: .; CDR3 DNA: TGTGCCAGCAGTTACAGAGGGGCGGGAACCCCGTACGAGCAGTACTTC; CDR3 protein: CASSYRGAGTPYEQYF
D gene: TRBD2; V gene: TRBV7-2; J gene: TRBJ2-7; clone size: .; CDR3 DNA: TGTGCCAGCAGCTCCGGGACTAGCACTGCGCAGTACTTC; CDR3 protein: CASSSGTSTAQYF
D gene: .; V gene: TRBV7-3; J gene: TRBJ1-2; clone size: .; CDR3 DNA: TGTGCCAGCGGGGGGGCGGAGGGCTACACCTTC; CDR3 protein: CASGGAEGYTF
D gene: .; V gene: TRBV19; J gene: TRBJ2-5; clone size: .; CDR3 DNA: TGTGCCAGTAGTATACGAACGGGACAAGAGACCCAGTACTTC; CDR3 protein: CASSIRTGQETQYF
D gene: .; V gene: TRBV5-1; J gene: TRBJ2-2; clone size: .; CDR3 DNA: TGCGCCAGCCGCGGGACGGAGAACACCGGGGAGCTGTTTTTT; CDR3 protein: CASRGTENTGELFF
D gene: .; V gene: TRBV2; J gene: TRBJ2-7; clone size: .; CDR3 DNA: TGTGCCAGCAAAAAACAGATAACCTACGAGCAGTACTTC; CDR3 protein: CASKKQITYEQYF
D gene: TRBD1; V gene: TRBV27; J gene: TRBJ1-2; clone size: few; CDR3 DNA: TGTGCCAGCAGCCTCACCAGGGGGCATGGCTACACCTTC; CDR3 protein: CASSLTRGHGYTF
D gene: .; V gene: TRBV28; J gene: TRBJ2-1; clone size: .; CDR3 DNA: TGTGCCAGCAACCTCAGACGTAGGGACGGGGGGCGCAATGAGCAGTTCTTC; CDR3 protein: CASNLRRRDGGRNEQFF
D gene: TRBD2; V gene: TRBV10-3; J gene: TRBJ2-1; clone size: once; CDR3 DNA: TGTGCCATCGAGAGTAGCGGGCCAAACAATGAGCAGTTCTTC; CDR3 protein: CAIESSGPNNEQFF
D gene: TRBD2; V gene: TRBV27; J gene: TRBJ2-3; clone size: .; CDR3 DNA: TGTGCCAGCATTTCTAGCGGCGTTTACACAGATACGCAGTATTTT; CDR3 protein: CASISSGVYTDTQYF
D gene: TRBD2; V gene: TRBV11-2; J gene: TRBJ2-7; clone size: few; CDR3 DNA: TGTGCCAGCACTCGGGCGGGAGGGCCGTACGAGCAGTACTTC; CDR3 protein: CASTRAGGPYEQYF
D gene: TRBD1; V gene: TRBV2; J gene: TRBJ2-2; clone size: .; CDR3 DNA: TGTGCCAGCAGCACGAAGACAGGGAAGACCGGGGAGCTGTTTTTT; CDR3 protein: CASSTKTGKTGELFF
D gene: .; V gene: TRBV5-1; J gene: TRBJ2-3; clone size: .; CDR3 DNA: TGCGCCAGCAGCTTGCCCGGGGGCACAGATACGCAGTATTTT; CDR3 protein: CASSLPGGTDTQYF
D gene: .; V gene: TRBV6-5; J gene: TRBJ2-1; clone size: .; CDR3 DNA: TGTGCCAGCAGTTACGGGGCTAGTATGAGTGATGAGCAGTTCTTC; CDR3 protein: CASSYGASMSDEQFF
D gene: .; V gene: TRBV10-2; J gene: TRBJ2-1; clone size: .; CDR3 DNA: TGCGCCAGCGGGGCGAACTCCTACAATGAGCAGTTCTTC; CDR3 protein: CASGANSYNEQFF
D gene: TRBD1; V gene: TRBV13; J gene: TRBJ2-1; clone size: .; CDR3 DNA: TGTGCCAGCAGCTCCATAGGGGGCGTCTCCTACAATGAGCAGTTCTTC; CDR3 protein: CASSSIGGVSYNEQFF
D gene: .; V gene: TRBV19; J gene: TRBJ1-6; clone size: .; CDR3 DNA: TGTGCCAGTAGTATAGGGAACAGGAATAATTCACCCCTCCACTTT; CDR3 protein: CASSIGNRNNSPLHF